Below, 7 T cell receptor beta chains from the same sample are listed, as sequenced in a study of vaccination effects on CD4 cells after COVID-19. With approximately 10 days of culture completed, CD4+ T cells were isolated. Their antigen targets remain unknown. The method was immunoSEQ multiplex PCR; TCRdb's version includes in-frame clones alone and lacks a portion of them. Counted here are 70,000 or so clones, approximately 77% occurring once; the ten biggest clones make up roughly 2%. The sample consisted of CD4+ T cells from PBMCs cultured without peptide, taken before COVID-19 vaccination. The receptors here all came from a human donor who received a COVID-19 vaccine.

The V and J genes are TRBV12-3 or TRBV12-4 and TRBJ2-5; a weak D match, TRBD2 (5 bases). V was cut by 3 bases and J by 4 bases, with 6 bases left in between. The length of the CDR3 is 12 residues. The CDR3 here is CASSFEGETQYF. For the CDR3, the DNA is TGTGCCAGCAGTTTTGAGGGAGAGACCCAGTACTTC.

This sequence joins TRBV29-1 and TRBJ1-1, with D unclear. The germline V gene encodes CDR1 SQVTM and CDR2 ANQGSEA. The CDR3 has 12 amino acids. The ends were cut back, 4 bases at V and 1 base at J, with 7 bases in the middle. The CDR3 nucleotides are TGCAGCGTTGGTGAACCGAACACTGAAGCTTTCTTT. As protein: CSVGEPNTEAFF.

Turning to this clone: A read error may account for a junction end that differs from germline. The rearrangement links TRBV5-8 to TRBJ2-1, with 15 bases aligning to TRBD2. This CDR3 has 18 residues. CDR1 is SGHTS and CDR2 is YDEGEE in the germline V gene. In DNA form, the CDR3 reads TGTGCCAGCAGCCGGACTAGCGGGGGGGCTTACTCCTACAATGGGCAGTTCTTC. Its protein is CASSRTSGGAYSYNGQFF.

V is TRBV12-5 and J is TRBJ1-2; D uncertain. The CDR3 runs to 14 residues. V was clipped by 0 bases and J by 1 base, with 6 bases between them. CDR1 and CDR2 from the germline V gene are LGHNT and FRNRAP. The CDR3 DNA reads as TGTGCTAGTGGTTTGGTACCTGATAACTATGGCTACACCTTC. The encoded protein is CASGLVPDNYGYTF.

The V call is TRBV7-9, the J call TRBJ2-1, with TRBD2 identical over 8 bases. This CDR3 region has 15 residues. The ends lost 2 bases at V and 10 bases at J; junction bases unmatched: 10. Per germline, CDR1 SEHNR and CDR2 FQNEAQ (reference sequence). In DNA, the CDR3 is TGTGCCAGCAGCTTATGGGTAGGCGGGAGGAGGGAGCAGTTCTTC. This encodes CASSLWVGGRREQFF. The full variable domain, in which reference TRBV7-9 and TRBJ2-1 provide the parts outside the CDR3, is DTGVSQNPRHKITKRGQNVTFRCDPISEHNRLYWYRQTLGQGPEFLTYFQNEAQLEKSRLLSDRFSAERPKGSFSTLEIQRTEQGDSAMYLCASSLWVGGRREQFFGPGTRLTVL.

The CDR3 DNA reads as TGCGCCAGCAGCCCGCCCCCGGGGGGCCGTGGCAATCAGCCCCAGCATTTT. Its protein is CASSPPPGGRGNQPQHF. The V call is TRBV4-1, the J call TRBJ1-5; a possible D gene is TRBD1 (6 bases). Trimming stripped 4 bases from V and 2 bases from J, with 18 bases between. There are 17 residues in the CDR3. Germline CDR1 and CDR2: MGHRA and YSYEKL.

The V call is TRBV7-2, the J call TRBJ2-5; D is unresolved. This CDR3 comprises 13 residues. Germline V gives CDR1 SGHTA, CDR2 FQGNSA. Trimming shortened V by 2 bases and J by 5 bases, and 9 bases separated the two germline ends. The CDR3: CASSLPGAETQYF. DNA for the CDR3: TGTGCCAGCAGCTTACCTGGAGCTGAGACCCAGTACTTC. Full variable domain (outside the CDR3, taken from reference TRBV7-2 and TRBJ2-5): GAGVSQSPSNKVTEKGKDVELRCDPISGHTALYWYRQSLGQGLEFLIYFQGNSAPDKSGLPSDRFSAERTGGSVSTLTIQRTQQEDSAVYLCASSLPGAETQYFGPGTRLLVL.